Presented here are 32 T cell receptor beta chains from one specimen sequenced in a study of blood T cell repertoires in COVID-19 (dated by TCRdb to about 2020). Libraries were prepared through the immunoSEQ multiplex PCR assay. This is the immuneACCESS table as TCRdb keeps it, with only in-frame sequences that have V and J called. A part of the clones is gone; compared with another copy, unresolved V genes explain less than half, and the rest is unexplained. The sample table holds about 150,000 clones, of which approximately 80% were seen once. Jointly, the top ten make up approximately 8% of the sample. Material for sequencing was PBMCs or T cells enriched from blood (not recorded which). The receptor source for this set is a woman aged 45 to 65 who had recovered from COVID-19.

The CDR3: CASSVEGGMGDTIYF. In DNA form, the CDR3 reads TGTGCCAGCAGCGTAGAGGGAGGGATGGGTGACACCATATATTTT. V gene TRBV9 combines with J gene TRBJ1-3; no firm D call. Per the germline V gene, CDR1 is SGDLS and CDR2 is YYNGEE. CDR3 length equals 15 residues. V was trimmed by 0 bases and J by 8 bases, leaving 15 bases between them.

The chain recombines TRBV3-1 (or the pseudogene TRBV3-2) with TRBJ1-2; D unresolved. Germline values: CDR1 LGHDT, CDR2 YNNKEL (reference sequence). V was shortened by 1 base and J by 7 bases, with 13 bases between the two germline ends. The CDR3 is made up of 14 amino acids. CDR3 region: CASSQGAGIGGYTF. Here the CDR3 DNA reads TGTGCCAGCAGCCAAGGGGCGGGAATCGGTGGCTACACCTTC.

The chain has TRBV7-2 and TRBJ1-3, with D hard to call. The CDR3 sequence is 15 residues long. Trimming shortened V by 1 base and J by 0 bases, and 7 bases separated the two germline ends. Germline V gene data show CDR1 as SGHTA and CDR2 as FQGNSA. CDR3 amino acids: CASSLDSASGNTIYF. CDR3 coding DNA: TGTGCCAGCAGCTTAGATAGCGCCTCTGGAAACACCATATATTTT.

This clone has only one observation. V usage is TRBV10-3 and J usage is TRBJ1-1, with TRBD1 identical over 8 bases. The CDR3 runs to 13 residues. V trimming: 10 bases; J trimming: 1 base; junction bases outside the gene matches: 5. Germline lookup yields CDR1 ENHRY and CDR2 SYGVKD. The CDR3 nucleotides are TGTGCCACCTCCGGGACAGGGAACACTGAAGCTTTCTTT. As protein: CATSGTGNTEAFF.

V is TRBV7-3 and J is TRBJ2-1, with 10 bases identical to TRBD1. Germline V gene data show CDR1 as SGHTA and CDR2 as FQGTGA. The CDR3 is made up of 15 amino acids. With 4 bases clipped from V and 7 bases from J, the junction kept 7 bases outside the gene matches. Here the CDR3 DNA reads TGTGCCAGCAGCTACCCGGGACAGGGGATAAATGAGCAGTTCTTC. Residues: CASSYPGQGINEQFF.

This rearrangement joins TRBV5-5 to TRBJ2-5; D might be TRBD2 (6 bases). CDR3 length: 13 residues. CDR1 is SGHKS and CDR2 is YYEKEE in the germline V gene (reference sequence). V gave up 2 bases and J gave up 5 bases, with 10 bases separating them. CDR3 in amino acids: CASSLWGVETQYF. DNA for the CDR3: TGTGCCAGCAGCTTATGGGGGGTGGAGACCCAGTACTTC.

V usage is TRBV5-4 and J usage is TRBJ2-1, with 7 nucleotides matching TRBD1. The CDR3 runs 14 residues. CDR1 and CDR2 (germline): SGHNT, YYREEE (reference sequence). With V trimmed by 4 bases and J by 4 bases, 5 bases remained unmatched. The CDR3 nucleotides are TGTGCCAGCAGCCGGTTCAGGGGGTACAATGAGCAGTTCTTC. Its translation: CASSRFRGYNEQFF.

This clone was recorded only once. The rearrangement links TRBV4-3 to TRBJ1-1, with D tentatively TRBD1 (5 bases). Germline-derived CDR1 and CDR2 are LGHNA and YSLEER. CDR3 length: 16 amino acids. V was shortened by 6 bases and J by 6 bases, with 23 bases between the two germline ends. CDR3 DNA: TGCGCCAGCAGGAAAGGGAAAGGGGCCGGATTGGCTGAAGCTTTCTTT. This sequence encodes CASRKGKGAGLAEAFF.

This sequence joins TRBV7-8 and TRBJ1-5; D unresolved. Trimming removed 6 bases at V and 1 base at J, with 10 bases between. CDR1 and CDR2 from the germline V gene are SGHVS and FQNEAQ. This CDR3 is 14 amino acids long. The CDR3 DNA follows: TGTGCCAGCAGTCTCGACACGAGCAATCAGCCCCAGCATTTT. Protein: CASSLDTSNQPQHF.

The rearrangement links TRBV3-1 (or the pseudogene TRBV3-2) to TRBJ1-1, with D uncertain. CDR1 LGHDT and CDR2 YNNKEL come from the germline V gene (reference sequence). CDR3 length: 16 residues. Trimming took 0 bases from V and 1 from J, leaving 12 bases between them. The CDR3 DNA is TGTGCCAGCAGCCAAGAGCCCCTTTCCGGGAACACTGAAGCTTTCTTT. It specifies CASSQEPLSGNTEAFF.

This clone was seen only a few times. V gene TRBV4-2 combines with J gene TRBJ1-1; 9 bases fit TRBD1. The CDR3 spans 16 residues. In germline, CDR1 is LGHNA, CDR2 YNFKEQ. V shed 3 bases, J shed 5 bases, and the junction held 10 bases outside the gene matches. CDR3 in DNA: TGTGCCAGCAGCCACTACCCGACAGGGGGTGATACTGAAGCTTTCTTT. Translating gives CASSHYPTGGDTEAFF.

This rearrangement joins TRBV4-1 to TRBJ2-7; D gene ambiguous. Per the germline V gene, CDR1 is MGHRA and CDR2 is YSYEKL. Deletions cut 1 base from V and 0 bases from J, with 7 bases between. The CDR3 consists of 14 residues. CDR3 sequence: CASSQVESSYEQYF. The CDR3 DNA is TGCGCCAGCAGCCAAGTGGAGAGCTCCTACGAGCAGTACTTC.

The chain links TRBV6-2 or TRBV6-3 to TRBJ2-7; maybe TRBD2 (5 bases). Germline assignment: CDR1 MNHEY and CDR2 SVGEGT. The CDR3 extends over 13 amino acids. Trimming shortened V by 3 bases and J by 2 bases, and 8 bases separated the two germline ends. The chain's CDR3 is CASSYAGAYEQYF. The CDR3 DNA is TGTGCCAGCAGTTATGCGGGTGCCTACGAGCAGTACTTC.

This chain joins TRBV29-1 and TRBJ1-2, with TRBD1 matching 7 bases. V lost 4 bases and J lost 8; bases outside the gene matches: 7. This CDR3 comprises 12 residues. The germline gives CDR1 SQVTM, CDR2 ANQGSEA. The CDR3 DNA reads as TGCAGCGTTGGGGACAGCCCAGGGGGCTACACCTTC. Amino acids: CSVGDSPGGYTF.

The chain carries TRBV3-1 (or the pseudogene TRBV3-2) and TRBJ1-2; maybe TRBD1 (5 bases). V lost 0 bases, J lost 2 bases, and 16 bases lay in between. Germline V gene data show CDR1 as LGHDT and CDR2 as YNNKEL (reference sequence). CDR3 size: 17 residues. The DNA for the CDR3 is TGTGCCAGCAGCCAAGATGAAAGCGGGACCCCCAACTATGGCTACACCTTC. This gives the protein CASSQDESGTPNYGYTF.

CDR3 sequence reads: CASSPRSEGANVLTF. The CDR3 region has the DNA TGTGCCAGCAGCCCGCGTAGTGAGGGGGCCAACGTCCTGACTTTC. V usage is TRBV7-9 and J usage is TRBJ2-6; the D is unclear. The CDR3 consists of 15 residues. V dropped 5 bases and J dropped 4 bases, with 12 bases sitting between them. In germline, CDR1 is SEHNR, CDR2 FQNEAQ (reference sequence).

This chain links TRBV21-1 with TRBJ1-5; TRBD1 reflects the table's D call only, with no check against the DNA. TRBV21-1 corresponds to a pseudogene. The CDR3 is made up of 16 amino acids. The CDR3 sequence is CASSKAQDRDGKPQHF. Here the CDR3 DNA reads TGTGCCAGCAGCAAAGCGCAGGACAGGGACGGTAAGCCCCAGCATTTT.

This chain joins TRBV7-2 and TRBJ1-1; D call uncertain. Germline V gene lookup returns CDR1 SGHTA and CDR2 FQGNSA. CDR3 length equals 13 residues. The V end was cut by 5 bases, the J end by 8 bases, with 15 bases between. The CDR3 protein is CASSVEVRLEAFF. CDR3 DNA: TGTGCCAGCAGCGTCGAGGTCCGGTTAGAAGCTTTCTTT.

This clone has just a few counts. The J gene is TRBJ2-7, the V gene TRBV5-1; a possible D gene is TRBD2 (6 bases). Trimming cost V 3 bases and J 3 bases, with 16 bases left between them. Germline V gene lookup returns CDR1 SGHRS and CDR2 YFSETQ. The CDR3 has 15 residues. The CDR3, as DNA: TGCGCCAGCAGCTCCGGAGGGACCGGTCTCTACGAGCAGTACTTC. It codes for CASSSGGTGLYEQYF.

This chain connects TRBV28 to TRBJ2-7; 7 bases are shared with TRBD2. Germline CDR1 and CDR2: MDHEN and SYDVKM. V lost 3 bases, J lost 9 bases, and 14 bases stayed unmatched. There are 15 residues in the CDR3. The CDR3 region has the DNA TGTGCCAGCAGTTTGAACGTGGGAGGGCCTGAAGTGCAGTACTTC. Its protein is CASSLNVGGPEVQYF.

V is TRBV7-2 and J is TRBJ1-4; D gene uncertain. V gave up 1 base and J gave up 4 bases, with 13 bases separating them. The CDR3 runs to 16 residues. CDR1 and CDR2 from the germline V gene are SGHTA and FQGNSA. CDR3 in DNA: TGTGCCAGCAGCTTAGGTTTTAGCAGATATAATGAAAAACTGTTTTTT. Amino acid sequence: CASSLGFSRYNEKLFF.

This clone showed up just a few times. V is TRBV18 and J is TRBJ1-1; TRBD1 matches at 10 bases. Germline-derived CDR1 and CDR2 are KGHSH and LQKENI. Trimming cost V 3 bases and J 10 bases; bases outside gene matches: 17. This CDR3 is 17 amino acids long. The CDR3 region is CASSPFGPGQGIIAAFF. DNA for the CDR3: TGTGCCAGCTCACCGTTTGGACCGGGACAGGGGATCATCGCAGCTTTCTTT. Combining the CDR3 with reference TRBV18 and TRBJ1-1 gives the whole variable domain NAGVMQNPRHLVRRRGQEARLRCSPMKGHSHVYWYRQLPEEGLKFMVYLQKENIIDESGMPKERFSAEFPKEGPSILRIQQVVRGDSAAYFCASSPFGPGQGIIAAFFGQGTRLTVV.

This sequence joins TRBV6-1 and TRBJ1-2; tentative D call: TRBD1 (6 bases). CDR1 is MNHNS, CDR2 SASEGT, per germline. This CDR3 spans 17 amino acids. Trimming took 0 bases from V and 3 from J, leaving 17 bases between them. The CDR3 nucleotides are TGTGCCAGCAGTGAAGCCCTTCCGGGACAACGAGACTATGGCTACACCTTC. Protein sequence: CASSEALPGQRDYGYTF.

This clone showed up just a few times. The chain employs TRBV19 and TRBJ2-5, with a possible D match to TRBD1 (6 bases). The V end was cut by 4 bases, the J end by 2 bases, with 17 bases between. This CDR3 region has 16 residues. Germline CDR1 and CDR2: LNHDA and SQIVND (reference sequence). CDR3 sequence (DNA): TGTGCCAGTAGTAAGCCTTCGGGGCAGGGGCAAGAGACCCAGTACTTC. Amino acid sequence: CASSKPSGQGQETQYF. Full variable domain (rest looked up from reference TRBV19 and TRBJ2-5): DGGITQSPKYLFRKEGQNVTLSCEQNLNHDAMYWYRQDPGQGLRLIYYSQIVNDFQKGDIAEGYSVSREKKESFPLTVTSAQKNPTAFYLCASSKPSGQGQETQYFGPGTRLLVL.

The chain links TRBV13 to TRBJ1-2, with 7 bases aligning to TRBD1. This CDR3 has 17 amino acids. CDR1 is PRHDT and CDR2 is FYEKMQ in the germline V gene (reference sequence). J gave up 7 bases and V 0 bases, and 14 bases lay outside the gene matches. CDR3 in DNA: TGTGCCAGCAGCTTAGGCCAGCGGACAGGATGGGTTCGTGGCTACACCTTC. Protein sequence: CASSLGQRTGWVRGYTF.

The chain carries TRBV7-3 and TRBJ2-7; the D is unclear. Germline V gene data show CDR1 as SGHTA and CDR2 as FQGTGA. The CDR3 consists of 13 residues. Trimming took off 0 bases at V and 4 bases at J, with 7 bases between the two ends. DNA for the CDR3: TGTGCCAGCAGCTTAACGGCAGGTTACGAGCAGTACTTC. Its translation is CASSLTAGYEQYF.

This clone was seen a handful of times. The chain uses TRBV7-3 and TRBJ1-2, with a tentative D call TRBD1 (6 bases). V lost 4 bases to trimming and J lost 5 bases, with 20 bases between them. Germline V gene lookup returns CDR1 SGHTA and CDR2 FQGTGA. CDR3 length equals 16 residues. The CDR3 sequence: CASSSPDSARAYGYTF. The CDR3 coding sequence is TGTGCCAGCAGCTCCCCGGACAGCGCCCGCGCGTATGGCTACACCTTC.

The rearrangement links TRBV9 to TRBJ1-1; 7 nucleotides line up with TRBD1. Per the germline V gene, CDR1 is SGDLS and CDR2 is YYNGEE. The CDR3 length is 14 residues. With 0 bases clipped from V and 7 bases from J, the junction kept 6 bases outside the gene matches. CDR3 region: CASSVVRTGVEAFF. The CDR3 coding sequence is TGTGCCAGCAGCGTAGTTAGGACAGGCGTTGAAGCTTTCTTT.

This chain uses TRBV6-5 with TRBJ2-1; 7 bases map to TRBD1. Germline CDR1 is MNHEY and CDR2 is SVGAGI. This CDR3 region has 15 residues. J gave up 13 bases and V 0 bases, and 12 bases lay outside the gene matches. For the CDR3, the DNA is TGTGCCAGCAGTTACTCGCGACAGACAGGGAGTGGCCAGTTCTTC. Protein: CASSYSRQTGSGQFF.

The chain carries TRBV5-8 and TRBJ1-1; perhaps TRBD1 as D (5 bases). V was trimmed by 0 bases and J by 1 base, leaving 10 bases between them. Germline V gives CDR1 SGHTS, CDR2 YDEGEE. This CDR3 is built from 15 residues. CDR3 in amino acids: CASSLARVTNTEAFF. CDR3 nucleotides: TGTGCCAGCAGCTTGGCCAGGGTAACGAACACTGAAGCTTTCTTT.

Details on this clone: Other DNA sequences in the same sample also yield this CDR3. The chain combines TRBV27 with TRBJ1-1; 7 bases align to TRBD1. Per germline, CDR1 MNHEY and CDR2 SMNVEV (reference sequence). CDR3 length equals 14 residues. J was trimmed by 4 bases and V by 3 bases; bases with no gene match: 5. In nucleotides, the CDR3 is TGTGCCAGCAGTTTTCGACAGGGCTCCACTGAAGCTTTCTTT. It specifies CASSFRQGSTEAFF.

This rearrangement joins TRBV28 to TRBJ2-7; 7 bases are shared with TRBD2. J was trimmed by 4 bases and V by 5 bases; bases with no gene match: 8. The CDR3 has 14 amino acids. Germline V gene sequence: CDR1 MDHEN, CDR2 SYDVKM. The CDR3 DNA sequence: TGTGCCAGCAGTATGGCGGGAGAATCGTACGAGCAGTACTTC. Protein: CASSMAGESYEQYF. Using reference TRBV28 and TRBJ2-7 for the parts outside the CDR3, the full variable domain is DVKVTQSSRYLVKRTGEKVFLECVQDMDHENMFWYRQDPGLGLRLIYFSYDVKMKEKGDIPEGYSVSREKKERFSLILESASTNQTSMYLCASSMAGESYEQYFGPGTRLTVT.